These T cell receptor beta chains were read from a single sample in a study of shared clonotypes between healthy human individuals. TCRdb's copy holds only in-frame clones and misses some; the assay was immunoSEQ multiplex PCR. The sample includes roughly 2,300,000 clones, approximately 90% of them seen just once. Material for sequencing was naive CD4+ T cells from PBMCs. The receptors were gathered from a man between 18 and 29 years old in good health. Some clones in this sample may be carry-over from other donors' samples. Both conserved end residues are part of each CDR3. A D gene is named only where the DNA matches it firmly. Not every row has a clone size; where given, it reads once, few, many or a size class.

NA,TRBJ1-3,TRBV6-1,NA,TGTGCCAGCCAGACGGTGCGTTCTGGAAACACCATATATTTT,CASQTVRSGNTIYF
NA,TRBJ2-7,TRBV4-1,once,TGCGCCAGCAGCCAATTCAAGGGGCCCTACGAGCAGTACTTC,CASSQFKGPYEQYF
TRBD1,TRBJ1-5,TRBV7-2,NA,TGTGCCAGCAGCCTAGAGACAGGGAACGGGCCCCAGCATTTT,CASSLETGNGPQHF
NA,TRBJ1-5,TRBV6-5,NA,TGTGCCAGCAGTTATAACAGGGATAGGGGTCAGCCCCAGCATTTT,CASSYNRDRGQPQHF
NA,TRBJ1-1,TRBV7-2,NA,TGTGCCAGCAGCCCCCAAGGGGACACTGAAGCTTTCTTT,CASSPQGDTEAFF
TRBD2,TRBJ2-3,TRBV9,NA,TGTGCCAGCACCCCGGGACTAGCGAAGGATACGCAGTATTTT,CASTPGLAKDTQYF
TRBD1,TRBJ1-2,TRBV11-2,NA,TGTGCCAGCAGCCTAAACCTGGCAGGGGGTAACTATGGCTACACCTTC,CASSLNLAGGNYGYTF
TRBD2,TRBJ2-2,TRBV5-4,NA,TGTGCCAGCAGCCGCGGACTAGCGGGAAACACCGGGGAGCTGTTTTTT,CASSRGLAGNTGELFF
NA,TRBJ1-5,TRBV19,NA,TGTGCCAGTAGCCCCCTTGGACGGCTCAATCAGCCCCAGCATTTT,CASSPLGRLNQPQHF
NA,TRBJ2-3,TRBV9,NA,TGTGCCAGCAGCGGAGATACGCAGTATTTT,CASSGDTQYF
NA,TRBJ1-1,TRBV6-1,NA,TGTGCCAGCAGGATTGACCGGAACACTGAAGCTTTCTTT,CASRIDRNTEAFF
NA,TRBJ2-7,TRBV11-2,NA,TGTGCCAGCAGCTCGCGACTGACCCTTTCAATAAGCGAGCAGTACTTC,CASSSRLTLSISEQYF
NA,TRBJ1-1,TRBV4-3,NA,TGCGCCAGCAGCCAAGGAACAGTGGGTGAAGCTTTCTTT,CASSQGTVGEAFF
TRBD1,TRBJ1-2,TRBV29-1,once,TGCAGCGCCCGATTGACAGGGGGTTCCGGCTATGGCTACACCTTC,CSARLTGGSGYGYTF
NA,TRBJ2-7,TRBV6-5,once,TGTGCCAGCAGGCCCACCGTTACAGCCTGGCACGAGCAGTACTTC,CASRPTVTAWHEQYF
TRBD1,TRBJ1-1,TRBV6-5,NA,TGTGCCAGCAGTTTACAGGGGAGGAACACTGAAGCTTTCTTT,CASSLQGRNTEAFF
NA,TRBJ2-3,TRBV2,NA,TGTGCCAGCAAAGAAGGGCCGGCAGATACGCAGTATTTT,CASKEGPADTQYF
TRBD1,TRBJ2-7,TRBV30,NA,TGTGCCTGGAGGGGGGACAGGCGCGACGAGCAGTACTTC,CAWRGDRRDEQYF
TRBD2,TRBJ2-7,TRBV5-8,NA,TGTGCCAGCAGGAAAACTAGCGTGACCTCCTACGAGCAGTACTTC,CASRKTSVTSYEQYF
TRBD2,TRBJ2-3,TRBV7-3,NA,TGTGCCAGCAGCTTAAACCTAGCGGGAGCAACAGATACGCAGTATTTT,CASSLNLAGATDTQYF
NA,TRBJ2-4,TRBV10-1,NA,TGCGCCAGCAGTGAGGGGGACCCCATAGGGGCCAAAAACATTCAGTACTTC,CASSEGDPIGAKNIQYF
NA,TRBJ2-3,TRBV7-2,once,TGTGCCAGCAGCGGAATGGCAGGGCCAGATACGCAGTATTTT,CASSGMAGPDTQYF
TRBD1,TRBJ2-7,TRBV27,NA,TGTGCCAGCAGTTCAAACCCCCGGGACAGGGGGTCCTACGAGCAGTACTTC,CASSSNPRDRGSYEQYF
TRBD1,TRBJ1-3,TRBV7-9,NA,TGTGCCAGCAGCCAGACAGGGGCTGGAAACACCATATATTTT,CASSQTGAGNTIYF
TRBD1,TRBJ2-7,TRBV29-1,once,TGCAGCGTCCTCATGACAGGGGCCCCCGGGGAGCAGTACTTC,CSVLMTGAPGEQYF
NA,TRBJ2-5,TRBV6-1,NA,TGTGCCAGCAGTTCGCGGACGGAGACCCAGTACTTC,CASSSRTETQYF
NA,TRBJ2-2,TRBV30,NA,TGTGCCTGGAGTCCCTTAAACACCGGGGAGCTGTTTTTT,CAWSPLNTGELFF
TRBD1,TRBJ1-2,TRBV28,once,TGTGCCAGCAGTTTTCTTACCGGGACAGGGTCTTATGGCTACACCTTC,CASSFLTGTGSYGYTF
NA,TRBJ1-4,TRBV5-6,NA,TGTGCCAGCAGCTTGGTGGCAGGGGAAAAACTGTTTTTT,CASSLVAGEKLFF
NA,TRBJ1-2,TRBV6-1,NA,TGTGCCAGCAGTGAAAGGGGGGAAGTTGGCTATGGCTACACCTTC,CASSERGEVGYGYTF
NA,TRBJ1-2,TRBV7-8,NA,TGTGCCAGCAGCTGGAGGGTGGTAGGGGGGCAAGGCTACACCTTC,CASSWRVVGGQGYTF
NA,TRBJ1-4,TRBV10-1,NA,TGCGCCAGCAGCGCAAGTGATGAAAAACTGTTTTTT,CASSASDEKLFF
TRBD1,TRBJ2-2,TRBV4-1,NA,TGCGCCAGCAGCCAACCCGGGACAGGGCTTCTGACCGGGGAGCTGTTTTTT,CASSQPGTGLLTGELFF
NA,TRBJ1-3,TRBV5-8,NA,TGTGCCAGCAGCCGAAACACCATATATTTT,CASSRNTIYF
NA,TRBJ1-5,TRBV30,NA,TGTGCCTGGAGTGTGGATAACGATCAGCCCCAGCATTTT,CAWSVDNDQPQHF
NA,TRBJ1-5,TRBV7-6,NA,TGTGCCAGCAGCTTAGCGTACGGTCAGCCCCAGCATTTT,CASSLAYGQPQHF
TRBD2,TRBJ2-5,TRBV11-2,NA,TGTGCCAGCAGCCTAGGGAGCGGGGCCCCTCAAGAGACCCAGTACTTC,CASSLGSGAPQETQYF
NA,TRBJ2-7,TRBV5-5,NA,TGTGCCAGCAGCCGGACAGCCTACGAGCAGTACTTC,CASSRTAYEQYF
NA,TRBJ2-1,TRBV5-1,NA,TGCGCCAGCAGCACCGACCCTAGCGTAACTAACAATGAGCAGTTCTTC,CASSTDPSVTNNEQFF
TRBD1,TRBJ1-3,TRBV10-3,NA,TGTGCCATCAGCGCTCAGGGGGCTGAAGGAAACACCATATATTTT,CAISAQGAEGNTIYF
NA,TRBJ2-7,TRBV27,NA,TGTGCCAGCAGTTTATCCTTTCAGGGTGCCCGGGACGAGCAGTACTTC,CASSLSFQGARDEQYF
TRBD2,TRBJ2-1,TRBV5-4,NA,TGTGCCAGCAGCTTTTCCAGCGGGAGCTACAATGAGCAGTTCTTC,CASSFSSGSYNEQFF
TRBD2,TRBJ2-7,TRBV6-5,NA,TGTGCCAGCAGTTACGGGAGGGGAAACTCCTACGAGCAGTACTTC,CASSYGRGNSYEQYF
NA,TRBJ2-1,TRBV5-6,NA,TGTGCCAGCAGCTTGCCCCCTTGGGGTGAGCAGTTCTTC,CASSLPPWGEQFF
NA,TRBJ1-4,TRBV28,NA,TGTGCCAGCAGTTTACGGGGGGCTAATGAAAAACTGTTTTTT,CASSLRGANEKLFF
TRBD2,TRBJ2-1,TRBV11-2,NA,TGTGCCAGCAGCTTAGGCTCTAGCGGGAGCAAGTTCTTC,CASSLGSSGSKFF
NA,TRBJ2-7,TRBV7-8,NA,TGTGCCAGCAGCCCAGCTGGGGCGGAGCAGTACTTC,CASSPAGAEQYF
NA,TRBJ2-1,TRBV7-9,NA,TGTGCCAGCAGCTCGGGTAGCGGAATGTATGAGCAGTTCTTC,CASSSGSGMYEQFF
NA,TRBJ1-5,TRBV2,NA,TGTGCCAGCAGTGAAAGGACAGAAAATCAGCCCCAGCATTTT,CASSERTENQPQHF
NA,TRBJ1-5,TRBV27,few,TGTGCCAGCAGTTTATTCGAGGATCAGCCCCAGCATTTT,CASSLFEDQPQHF
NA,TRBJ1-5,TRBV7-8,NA,TGTGCCAGCAGCTTAATGACAGACAATCAGCCCCAGCATTTT,CASSLMTDNQPQHF
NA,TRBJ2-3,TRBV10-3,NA,TGTGCCATCAGTGAGTGGCGGGGGCAAAGGCTAAACACAGATACGCAGTATTTT,CAISEWRGQRLNTDTQYF
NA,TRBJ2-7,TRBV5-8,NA,TGTGCCAGCAGCCCGGGCGTGGGTCAGACCTCCTACGAGCAGTACTTC,CASSPGVGQTSYEQYF
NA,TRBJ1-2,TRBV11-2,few,TGTGCCAGCAGCTTAGGAGGGGAGTATGGCTACACCTTC,CASSLGGEYGYTF
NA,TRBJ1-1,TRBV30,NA,TGTGCCTGGGGTATCAGGGGCACTGAAGCTTTCTTT,CAWGIRGTEAFF